This TCR beta chain was identified in a study of blood T cell repertoires in COVID-19. Study overall: The cDNA or gDNA used as material had been derived from T cells, B-cell-depleted T cells, or PBMCs.

TCRdb keeps only in-frame clones here, not all; method: immunoSEQ multiplex PCR. The repertoire consists of some 460,000 clones, with about 89% occurring once and the leading ten covering about 4.3%. The CDR3 length is 13 residues. CDR1 SGHTA and CDR2 FQGTGA come from the germline V gene. Trimming took off 1 base at V and 6 bases at J, with 7 bases between the two ends. The source material was peripheral blood. The clonotype was recovered from a woman in her thirties with acute or convalescent COVID-19. This sequence joins TRBV7-3 and TRBJ2-1, with D hard to call. CDR3 sequence reads: CASSLNGFNEQFF. The CDR3 DNA is TGTGCCAGCAGCTTAAATGGCTTCAATGAGCAGTTCTTC.